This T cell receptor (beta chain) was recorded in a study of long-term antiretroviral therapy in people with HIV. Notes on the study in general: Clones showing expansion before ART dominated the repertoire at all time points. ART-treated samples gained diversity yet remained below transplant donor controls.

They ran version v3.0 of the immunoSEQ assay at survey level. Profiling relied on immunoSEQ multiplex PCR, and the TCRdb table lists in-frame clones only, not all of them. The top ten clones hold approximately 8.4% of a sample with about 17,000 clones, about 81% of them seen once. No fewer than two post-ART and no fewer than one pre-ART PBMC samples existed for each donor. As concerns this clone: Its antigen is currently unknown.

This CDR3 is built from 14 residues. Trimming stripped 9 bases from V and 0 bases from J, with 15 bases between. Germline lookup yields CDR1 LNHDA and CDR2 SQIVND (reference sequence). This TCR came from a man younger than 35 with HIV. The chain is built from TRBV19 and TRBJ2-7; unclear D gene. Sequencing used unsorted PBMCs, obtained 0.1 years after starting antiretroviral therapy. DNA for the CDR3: TGTGCCAGAGAGACTGGACCGCTCTCCTACGAGCAGTACTTC. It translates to CARETGPLSYEQYF. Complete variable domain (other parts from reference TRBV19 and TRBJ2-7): DGGITQSPKYLFRKEGQNVTLSCEQNLNHDAMYWYRQDPGQGLRLIYYSQIVNDFQKGDIAEGYSVSREKKESFPLTVTSAQKNPTAFYLCARETGPLSYEQYFGPGTRLTVT.